This T cell receptor beta chain derives from a study of HIV-infected patients and healthy controls. Whole blood was used without fractionation, so all unsorted peripheral T cells were included. The germline V and J ends were trimmed by 5 bases and 5 bases, with 15 bases remaining between them. The CDR3 runs 14 residues. Germline values: CDR1 KGHSH, CDR2 LQKENI. Reverse transcription used about 510 ng RNA and constant-region primers for alpha and beta. Separate chain-specific third strand synthesis with multiplexing indices produced the alpha and beta libraries. One entry per CDR3 protein, called by TCRdb with MiXCR from the 5' RACE reads. The data contain about 11,000 distinct CDR3 sequences, approximately 5% of them singletons. This clonotype is deemed medium-sized.

The clonotype was recovered from an adult in good health. Source material: blood. The chain couples TRBV18 to TRBJ1-1, with D perhaps matching TRBD1 (6 bases). Written as DNA, the CDR3 is TGTGCCAGCTCAGCAGGGGCTGGGAGGACTGAAGCTTTCTTT. Amino acids: CASSAGAGRTEAFF.